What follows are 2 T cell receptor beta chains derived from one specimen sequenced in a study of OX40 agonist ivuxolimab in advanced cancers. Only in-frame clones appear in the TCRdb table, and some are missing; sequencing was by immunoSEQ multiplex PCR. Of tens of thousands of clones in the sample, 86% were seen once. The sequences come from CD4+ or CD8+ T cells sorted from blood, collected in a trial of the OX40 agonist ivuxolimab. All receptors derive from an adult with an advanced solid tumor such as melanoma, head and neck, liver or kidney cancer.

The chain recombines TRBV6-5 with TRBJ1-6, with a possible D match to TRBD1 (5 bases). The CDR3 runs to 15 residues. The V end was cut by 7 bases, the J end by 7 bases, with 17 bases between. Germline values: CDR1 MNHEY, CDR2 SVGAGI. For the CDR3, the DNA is TGTGCCAGCAAACCGGGACCGCAGCAAAATTCACCCCTCCACTTT. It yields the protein CASKPGPQQNSPLHF.

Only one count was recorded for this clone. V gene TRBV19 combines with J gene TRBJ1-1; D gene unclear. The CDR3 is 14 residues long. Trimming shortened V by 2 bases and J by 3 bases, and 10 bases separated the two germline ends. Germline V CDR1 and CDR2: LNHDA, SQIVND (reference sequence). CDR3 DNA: TGTGCCAGTAGTATAACCCCAGTTTACACTGAAGCTTTCTTT. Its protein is CASSITPVYTEAFF.